The T cell receptor (beta chain) described here comes from a study of post-analysis software for immune sequencing data (dated by TCRdb to about 2015). General notes on the study: The recorded disease courses included relapsing-remitting, secondary progressive and progressive-relapsing multiple sclerosis, and some patients had no subtype annotation. Patient repertoires were compared against roughly 11 previously published healthy control repertoires from donors aged about 6 to 27 years. A subset of samples was prepared in parallel using single-end sample barcoding, then pooled and co-amplified after Illumina adapter ligation. What the research found in general, with its limitations: Significantly lower normalized Chao1 diversity was found in multiple sclerosis patients than in controls, suggesting substantial peripheral T-cell clonal expansion. When samples were clustered directly using the F measure, samples prepared in the same batch co-clustered strongly, which prompted a batch-effect correction. Roughly 5 TRBV segments, including TRBV5-6, TRBV5-1 and TRBV20-1, were significantly more frequent in patients than controls. The multiple sclerosis patient group was slightly younger than the control group.

The receptor library was made with PCR. Data came from an Illumina HiSeq 2500. To reduce PCR and sequencing biases, unique molecular identifiers were incorporated into the TCR beta cDNA libraries. About 500,000 cDNA molecules were obtained for every 1 to 10 million input T cells, so each molecule roughly corresponded to one T cell. The patient libraries were prepared and sequenced with the same protocol used for the earlier healthy control dataset. Within a given batch, samples were prepared together, multiplexed and sequenced on the same HiSeq lane. On the study's bioinformatics: Raw barcoded reads were processed with MIGEC, discarding single-read molecular identifier groups before consensus assembly and CDR3 extraction. Clonotype tables were post-analysed with VDJtools, normalizing diversity by down-sampling all datasets to the smallest sample size. Repertoire overlap clustering matched CDR3 amino acid but not nucleotide sequences to correct batch-related cross-sample contamination. Starting from the raw public reads, TCRdb applied fastp trimming at Q25, assembled clones with MiXCR and retained in-frame beta chains. Rows merge per CDR3 protein into single entries with the most common DNA and genes. It is TCRdb's table, rather than the study itself, that gives the V and J calls and clone size. The sample profile shows around 700,000 distinct CDR3 sequences; approximately 59% of them were found once. The ten largest clones take up over 9% of the sample.

This clonotype was counted a few times. There is no known antigen for this receptor. There are no base qualities to consult, and no much larger clone falls within one base. To demonstrate the VDJtools post-analysis software, the study profiled TCR beta repertoires from the peripheral blood of around 13 young patients with multiple sclerosis. The multiple sclerosis patients were children and adolescents between about 6 and 16 years of age. The germline V gene specifies WSHSY as CDR1 and SAAADI as CDR2. The CDR3 numbers 16 residues from cysteine through phenylalanine. Only CDR3 DNA is held: 48 bases, read in frame from base 1. The V and J ends are trimmed by 5 bases and 0 bases, leaving 14 bases between them.

Sequencing was carried out using blood. This TCR was recovered from a girl aged 2-10 years with multiple sclerosis. The V and J genes are TRBV10-2 and TRBJ2-1, with an unclear D gene assignment. The sequenced DNA is TGCGCCAGCAGTCAAACTGACTGGAGCTCCTACAATGAGCAGTTCTTC. Its protein product is CASSQTDWSSYNEQFF.